A single sample is the source of the 6 T cell receptor beta chains below, sequenced in a study of long-term antiretroviral therapy in people with HIV. Samples were assayed with immunoSEQ v3.0 at survey level. Repertoires were generated with immunoSEQ multiplex PCR, while TCRdb's copy carries only in-frame clones and drops some. This sample has 6,500 to 8,000 clones, with roughly 85% found just once. The input for sequencing was unsorted PBMCs, taken 3.7 years after starting antiretroviral therapy. The receptors shown here come from a woman between 50 and 59 years old with HIV.

The gene calls are TRBV10-3 and TRBJ2-1, with a possible D match to TRBD1 (6 bases). Germline lookup yields CDR1 ENHRY and CDR2 SYGVKD. The germline V and J ends were trimmed by 2 bases and 3 bases, with 14 bases remaining between them. This CDR3 region has 16 residues. This CDR3 reads CAISEEGDARYNEQFF. For the CDR3, the DNA is TGTGCCATCAGTGAGGAGGGGGACGCGCGCTACAATGAGCAGTTCTTC.

This clone was observed a few times. The chain joins TRBV6-4 to TRBJ1-5; a weak D match, TRBD1 (6 bases). This CDR3 is built from 13 residues. Germline V gene data show CDR1 as MRHNA and CDR2 as SNTAGT. V gave up 3 bases and J gave up 9 bases, with 12 bases separating them. CDR3 loop: CASSDYEGGPQHF. For the CDR3, the DNA is TGTGCCAGCAGTGATTATGAGGGGGGGCCCCAGCATTTT.

The CDR3 spells CASSLLGMRDTQYF. In DNA, the CDR3 is TGTGCCAGCAGCTTATTGGGGATGAGGGATACGCAGTATTTT. V gene TRBV7-7 combines with J gene TRBJ2-3; no firm D call. Germline V gene sequence: CDR1 SSHAT, CDR2 FNYEAQ (reference sequence). This CDR3 is built from 14 residues. Trimming cost V 2 bases and J 6 bases, with 12 bases left between them.

J is TRBJ2-7 and V is TRBV4-1; no clear D. This CDR3 comprises 13 residues. Trimming cost V 1 base and J 4 bases, with 8 bases left between them. CDR1 is MGHRA and CDR2 is YSYEKL in the germline V gene. The CDR3, as DNA: TGCGCCAGCAGCCAAGGTGATGGATACGAGCAGTACTTC. Amino acids: CASSQGDGYEQYF.

The gene calls are TRBV10-3 and TRBJ1-6; D gene uncertain. The V gene's germline CDR1 is ENHRY and CDR2 SYGVKD. This CDR3 has 12 amino acids. V was clipped by 2 bases and J by 16 bases, with 12 bases between them. The CDR3 spells CAISERGSHLHF. CDR3 coding DNA: TGTGCCATCAGTGAGAGAGGGTCACATCTCCACTTT.

The chain employs TRBV10-3 and TRBJ2-7; 7 bases align to TRBD2. J was trimmed by 0 bases and V by 8 bases; bases with no gene match: 7. The CDR3 has 14 amino acids. The germline V gene encodes CDR1 ENHRY and CDR2 SYGVKD. The CDR3 is CAIWREGSSYEQYF. The CDR3, as DNA: TGTGCCATCTGGAGGGAGGGTAGCTCCTACGAGCAGTACTTC.